This T cell receptor beta chain is drawn from a study of post-analysis software for immune sequencing data. As for the study in general: Included among the disease courses, which were recorded for the cohort, were relapsing-remitting, secondary progressive and progressive-relapsing multiple sclerosis. The study, taken as a whole, reports: Included in a set of roughly five TRBV segments more frequent in patients than controls were TRBV5-6, TRBV5-1 and TRBV20-1.

Concerning this clonotype: Its antigen is not known.

Per germline, CDR1 PRHDT and CDR2 FYEKMQ (reference sequence). After removal of 4 bases from V and 5 bases from J, the junction contained 8 bases not matched to a gene. The CDR3 length is 17 residues. TCR beta libraries were prepared from cDNA with unique molecular identifiers. TCRdb itself ran the PCR reads through MiXCR, one entry per CDR3 protein. The sample yields approximately 660,000 distinct CDR3 sequences, 55% to 60% seen once. This chain connects TRBV13 to TRBJ2-1; TRBD2 aligns across 13 bases. This clonotype originated in a girl aged 2 to 10 with multiple sclerosis. The sample taken for sequencing was blood. The DNA of the CDR3 is TGTGCCAGCAGCTCTCGACTAGCGGGAGGTGGGGACAATGAGCAGTTCTTC. The encoded protein is CASSSRLAGGGDNEQFF.